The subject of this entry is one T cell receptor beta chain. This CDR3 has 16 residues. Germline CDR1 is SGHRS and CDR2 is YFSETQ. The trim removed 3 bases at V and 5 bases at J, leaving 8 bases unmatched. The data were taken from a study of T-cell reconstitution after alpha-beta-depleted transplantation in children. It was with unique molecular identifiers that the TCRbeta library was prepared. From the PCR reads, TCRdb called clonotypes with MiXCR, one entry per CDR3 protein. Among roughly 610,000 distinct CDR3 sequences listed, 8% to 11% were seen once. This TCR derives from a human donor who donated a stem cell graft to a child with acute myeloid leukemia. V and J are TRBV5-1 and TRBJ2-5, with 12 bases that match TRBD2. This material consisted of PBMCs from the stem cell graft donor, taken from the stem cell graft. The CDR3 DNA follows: TGCGCCAGCAGCTATGGACTAGCGGGACGCGGGGAGACCCAGTACTTC. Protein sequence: CASSYGLAGRGETQYF.